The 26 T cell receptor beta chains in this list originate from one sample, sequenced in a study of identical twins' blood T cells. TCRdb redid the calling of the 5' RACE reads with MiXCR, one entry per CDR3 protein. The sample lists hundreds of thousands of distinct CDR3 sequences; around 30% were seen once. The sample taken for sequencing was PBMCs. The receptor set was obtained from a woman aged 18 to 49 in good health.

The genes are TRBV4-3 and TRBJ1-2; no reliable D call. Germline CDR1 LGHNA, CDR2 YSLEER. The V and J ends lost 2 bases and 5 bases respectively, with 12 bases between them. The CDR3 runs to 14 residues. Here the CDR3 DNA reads TGCGCCAGCAGCCAATCGAGACAAGGATATGGCTACACCTTC. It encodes CASSQSRQGYGYTF.

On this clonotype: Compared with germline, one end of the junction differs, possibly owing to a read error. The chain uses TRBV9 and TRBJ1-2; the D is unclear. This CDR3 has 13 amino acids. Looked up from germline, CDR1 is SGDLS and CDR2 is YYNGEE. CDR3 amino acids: CASSVAEAYDYTF. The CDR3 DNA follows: TGTGCCAGCAGCGTAGCCGAGGCGTATGACTACACCTTC.

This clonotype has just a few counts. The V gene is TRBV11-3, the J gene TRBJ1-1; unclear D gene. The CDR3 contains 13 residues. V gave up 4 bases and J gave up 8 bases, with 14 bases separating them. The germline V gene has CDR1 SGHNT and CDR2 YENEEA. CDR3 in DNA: TGTGCCAGCAGCTCGTCCCCCGGGGTGGAAGCTTTCTTT. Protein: CASSSSPGVEAFF.

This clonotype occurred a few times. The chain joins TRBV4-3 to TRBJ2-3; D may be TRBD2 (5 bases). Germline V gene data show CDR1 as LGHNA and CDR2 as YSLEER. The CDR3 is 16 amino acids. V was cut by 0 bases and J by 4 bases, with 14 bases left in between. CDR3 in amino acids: CASSQDWSSPSDTQYF. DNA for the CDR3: TGCGCCAGCAGCCAAGATTGGTCTAGCCCCTCAGATACGCAGTATTTT.

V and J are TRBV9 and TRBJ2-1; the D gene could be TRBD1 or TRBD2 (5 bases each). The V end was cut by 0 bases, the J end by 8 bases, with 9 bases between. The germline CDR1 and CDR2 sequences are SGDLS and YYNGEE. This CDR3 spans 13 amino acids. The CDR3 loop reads CASSVDLGDEQFF. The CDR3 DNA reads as TGTGCCAGCAGCGTAGATCTGGGGGATGAGCAGTTCTTC. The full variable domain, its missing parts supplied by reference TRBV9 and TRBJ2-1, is DSGVTQTPKHLITATGQRVTLRCSPRSGDLSVYWYQQSLDQGLQFLIQYYNGEERAKGNILERFSAQQFPDLHSELNLSSLELGDSALYFCASSVDLGDEQFFGPGTRLTVL.

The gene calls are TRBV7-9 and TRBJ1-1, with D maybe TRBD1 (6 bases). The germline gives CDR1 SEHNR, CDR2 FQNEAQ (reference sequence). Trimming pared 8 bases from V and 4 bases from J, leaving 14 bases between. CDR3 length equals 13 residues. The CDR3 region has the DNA TGTGCCAGCTGTGTAACAGGGAGCACTGAAGCTTTCTTT. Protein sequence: CASCVTGSTEAFF.

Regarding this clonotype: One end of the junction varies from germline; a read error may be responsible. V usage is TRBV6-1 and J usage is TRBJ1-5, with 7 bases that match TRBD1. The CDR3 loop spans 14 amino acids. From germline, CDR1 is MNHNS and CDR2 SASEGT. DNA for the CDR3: TGTGCCGGCAGAACAGGGGTAGGCAATCAGCCCCAGCATTTT. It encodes CAGRTGVGNQPQHF.

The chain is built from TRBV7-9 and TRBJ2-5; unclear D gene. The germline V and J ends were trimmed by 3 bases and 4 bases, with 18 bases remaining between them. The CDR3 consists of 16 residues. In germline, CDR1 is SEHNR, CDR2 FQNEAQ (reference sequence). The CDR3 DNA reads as TGTGCCAGCAGCTTTAATCCACTCACGGCGGTAGAGACCCAGTACTTC. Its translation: CASSFNPLTAVETQYF.

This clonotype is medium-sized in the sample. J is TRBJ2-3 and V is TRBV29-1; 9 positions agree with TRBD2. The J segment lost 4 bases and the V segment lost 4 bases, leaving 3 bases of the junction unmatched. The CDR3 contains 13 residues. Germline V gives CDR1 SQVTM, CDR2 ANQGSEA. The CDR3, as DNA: TGCAGCGTTGTTAAGCGGGGGGCAGATACGCAGTATTTT. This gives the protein CSVVKRGADTQYF.

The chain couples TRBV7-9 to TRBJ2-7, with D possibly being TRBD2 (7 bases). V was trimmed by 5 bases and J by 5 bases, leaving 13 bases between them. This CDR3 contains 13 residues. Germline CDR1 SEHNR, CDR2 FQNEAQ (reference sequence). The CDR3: CASSEGGIHEQYF. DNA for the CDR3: TGTGCCAGCAGCGAGGGGGGGATCCACGAGCAGTACTTC.

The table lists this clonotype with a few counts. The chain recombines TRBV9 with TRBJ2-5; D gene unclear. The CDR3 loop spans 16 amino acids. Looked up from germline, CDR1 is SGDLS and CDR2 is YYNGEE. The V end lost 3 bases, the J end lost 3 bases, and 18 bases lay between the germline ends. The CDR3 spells CASSGGSTLTKETQYF. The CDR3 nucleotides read TGTGCCAGCAGCGGTGGATCTACATTAACAAAAGAGACCCAGTACTTC.

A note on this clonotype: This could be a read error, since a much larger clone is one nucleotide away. The CDR3 sequence: CASINGATEAFF. The CDR3 DNA follows: TGTGCCAGCATTAATGGCGCGACTGAAGCTTTCTTT. The V gene is TRBV19, the J gene TRBJ1-1; D uncertain. This CDR3 comprises 12 residues. The germline V and J ends were trimmed by 9 bases and 5 bases, with 13 bases remaining between them. Germline V lookup: CDR1 LNHDA, CDR2 SQIVND (reference sequence).

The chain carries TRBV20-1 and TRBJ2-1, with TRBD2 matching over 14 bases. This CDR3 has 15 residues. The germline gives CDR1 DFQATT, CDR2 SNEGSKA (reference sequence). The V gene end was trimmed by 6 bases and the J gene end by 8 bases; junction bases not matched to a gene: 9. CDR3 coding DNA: TGCAGTGCCCTGGGACTAGCGGGAGCCGGCGATGAGCAGTTCTTC. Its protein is CSALGLAGAGDEQFF.

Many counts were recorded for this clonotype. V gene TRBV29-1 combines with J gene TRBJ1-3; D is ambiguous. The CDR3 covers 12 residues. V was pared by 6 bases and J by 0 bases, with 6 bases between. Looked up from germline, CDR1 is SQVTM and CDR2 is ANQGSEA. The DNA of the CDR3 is TGCAGCGTAATATTCTCTGGAAACACCATATATTTT. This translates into CSVIFSGNTIYF.

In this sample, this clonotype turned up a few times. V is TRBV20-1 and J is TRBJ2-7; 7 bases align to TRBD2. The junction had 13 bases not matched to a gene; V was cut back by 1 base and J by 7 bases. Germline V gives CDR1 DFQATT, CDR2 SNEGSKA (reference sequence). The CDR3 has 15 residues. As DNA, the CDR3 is TGCAGTGCTAGAGTATCTAGCGGTACTACGAAGGAGCAGTACTTC. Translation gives CSARVSSGTTKEQYF.

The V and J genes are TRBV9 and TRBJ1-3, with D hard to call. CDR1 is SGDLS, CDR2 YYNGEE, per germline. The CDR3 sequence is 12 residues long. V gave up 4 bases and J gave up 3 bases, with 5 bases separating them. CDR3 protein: CASSPIGNTIYF. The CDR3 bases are TGTGCCAGCAGCCCTATTGGAAACACCATATATTTT.

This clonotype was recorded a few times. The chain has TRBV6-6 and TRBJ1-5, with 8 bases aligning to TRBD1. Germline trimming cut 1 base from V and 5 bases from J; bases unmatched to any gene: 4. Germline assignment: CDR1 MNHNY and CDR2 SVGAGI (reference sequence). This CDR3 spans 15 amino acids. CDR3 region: CASSYYGQGDQPQHF. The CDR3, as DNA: TGTGCCAGCAGTTACTACGGACAGGGCGATCAGCCCCAGCATTTT.

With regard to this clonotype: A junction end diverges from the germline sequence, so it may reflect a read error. CDR3 amino acids: CAGSPLGGLADTQYF. CDR3 in DNA: TGTGCCGGCTCACCACTGGGGGGCCTTGCAGATACGCAGTATTTT. The chain has TRBV18 and TRBJ2-3, with D tentatively TRBD1 or TRBD2 (6 bases each). From germline, CDR1 is KGHSH and CDR2 LQKENI. There are 15 residues in the CDR3.

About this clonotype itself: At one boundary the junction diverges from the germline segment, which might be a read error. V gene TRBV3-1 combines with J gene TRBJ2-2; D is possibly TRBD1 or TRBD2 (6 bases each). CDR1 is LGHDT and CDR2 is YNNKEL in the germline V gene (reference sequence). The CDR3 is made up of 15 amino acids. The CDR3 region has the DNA TGTGCCAGCATCCAAGGGGGGACGAACACCGGGGAGCTGTTTTTT. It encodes CASIQGGTNTGELFF.

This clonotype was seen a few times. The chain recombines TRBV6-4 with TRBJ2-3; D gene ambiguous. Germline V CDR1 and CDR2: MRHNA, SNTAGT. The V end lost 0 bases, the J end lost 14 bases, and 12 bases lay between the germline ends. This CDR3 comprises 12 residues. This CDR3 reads CASSDSKGRTYF. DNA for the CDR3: TGTGCCAGCAGTGACTCGAAGGGAAGGACGTATTTT.

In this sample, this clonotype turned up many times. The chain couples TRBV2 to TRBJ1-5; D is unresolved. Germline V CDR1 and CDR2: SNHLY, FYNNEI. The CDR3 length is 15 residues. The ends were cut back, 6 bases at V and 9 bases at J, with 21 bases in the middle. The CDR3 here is CASSSWRTTFWPQHF. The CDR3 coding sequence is TGTGCCAGCAGCTCTTGGAGGACGACGTTTTGGCCCCAGCATTTT.

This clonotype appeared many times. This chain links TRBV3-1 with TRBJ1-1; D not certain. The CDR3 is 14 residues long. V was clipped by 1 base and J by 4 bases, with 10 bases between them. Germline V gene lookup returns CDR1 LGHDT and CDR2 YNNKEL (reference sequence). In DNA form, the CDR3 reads TGTGCCAGCAGCCAAGGGACCACCTCCACTGAAGCTTTCTTT. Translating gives CASSQGTTSTEAFF.

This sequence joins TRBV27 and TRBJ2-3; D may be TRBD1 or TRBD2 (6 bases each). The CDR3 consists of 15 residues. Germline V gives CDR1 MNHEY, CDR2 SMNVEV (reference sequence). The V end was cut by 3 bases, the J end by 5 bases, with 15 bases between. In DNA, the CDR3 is TGTGCCAGCAGTTTGTTCTGGGGGGCCATAGATACGCAGTATTTT. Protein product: CASSLFWGAIDTQYF.

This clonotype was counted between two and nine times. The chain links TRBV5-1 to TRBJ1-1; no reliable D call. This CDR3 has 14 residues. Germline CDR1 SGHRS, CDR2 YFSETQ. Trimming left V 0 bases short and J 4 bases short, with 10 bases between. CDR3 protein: CASSLDSWTTEAFF. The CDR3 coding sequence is TGCGCCAGCAGCTTGGACAGTTGGACCACTGAAGCTTTCTTT.

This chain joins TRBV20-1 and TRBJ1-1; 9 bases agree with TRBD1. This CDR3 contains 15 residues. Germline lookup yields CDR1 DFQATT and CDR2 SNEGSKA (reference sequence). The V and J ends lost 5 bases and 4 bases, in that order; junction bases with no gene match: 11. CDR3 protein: CSAGSPGTGFTEAFF. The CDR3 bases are TGCAGTGCTGGAAGTCCCGGGACAGGGTTCACTGAAGCTTTCTTT.

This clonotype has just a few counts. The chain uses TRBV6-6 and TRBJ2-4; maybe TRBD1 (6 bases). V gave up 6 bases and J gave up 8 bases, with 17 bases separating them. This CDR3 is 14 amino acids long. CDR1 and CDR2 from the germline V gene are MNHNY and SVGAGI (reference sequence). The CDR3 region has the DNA TGTGCCAGCAGCACAGGGCCCATTACGGACATTCAGTACTTC. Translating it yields CASSTGPITDIQYF.